The TCR beta chain under discussion was sequenced for a study of blood T cell repertoires in COVID-19. Losses at the gene ends were 6 bases for V and 4 bases for J; bases not matched to a gene: 3. CDR3 length equals 13 residues. The repertoire was sequenced with immunoSEQ multiplex PCR; TCRdb's copy has only in-frame clones and lacks some. The sample lists around 400,000 clones, roughly 91% occurring once. Researchers sorted participants into cohorts using their self-reported clinical history. Material for sequencing was PBMCs or T cells enriched from blood (not recorded which). The receptor was derived from a woman younger than 45 who had recovered from COVID-19. The chain has TRBV12-3 or TRBV12-4 and TRBJ1-2, with TRBD1 matching over 9 bases. The CDR3 DNA reads as TGTGCCAGCAGCCGGGACAGGGTCTATGGCTACACCTTC. Translated: CASSRDRVYGYTF.